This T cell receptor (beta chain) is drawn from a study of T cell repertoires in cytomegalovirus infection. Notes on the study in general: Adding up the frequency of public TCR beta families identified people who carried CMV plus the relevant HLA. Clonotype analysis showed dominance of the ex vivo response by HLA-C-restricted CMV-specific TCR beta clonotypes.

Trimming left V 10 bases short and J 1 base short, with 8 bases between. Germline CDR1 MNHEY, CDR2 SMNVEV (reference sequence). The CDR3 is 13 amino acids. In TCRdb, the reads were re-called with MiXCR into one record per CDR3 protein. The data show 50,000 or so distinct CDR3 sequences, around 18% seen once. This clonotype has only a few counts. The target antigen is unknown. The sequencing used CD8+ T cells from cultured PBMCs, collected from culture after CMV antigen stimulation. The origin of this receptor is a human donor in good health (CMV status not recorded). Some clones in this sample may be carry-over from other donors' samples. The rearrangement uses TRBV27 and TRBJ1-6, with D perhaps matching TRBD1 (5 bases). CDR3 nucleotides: TGTGCCACAGGGAAATCCTATAATTCACCCCTCCACTTT. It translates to CATGKSYNSPLHF.